This T cell receptor (beta chain) was retrieved from a study of blood T cells in healthy people across ages. Broader study findings: The study found more naive CD4+ cells and higher diversity in long-lived than aged donors. Across the age range, TCR beta diversity per million T cells fell in a roughly linear way. The study could not conclusively compare naive and antigen-experienced cells, given its unsorted PBMCs.

Alongside a J-beta primer mix, a sample-barcoded 5' primer served in a second PCR lasting about 7 to 12 cycles. One entry per CDR3 protein, called by TCRdb with MiXCR from the 5' RACE reads. In the table there are around 780,000 distinct CDR3 sequences, approximately 53% of which are singletons. This clonotype was counted a few times. What it binds is unknown. There are 16 residues in the CDR3. The V gene's germline CDR1 is SGDLS and CDR2 YYNGEE. With 3 bases clipped from V and 0 bases from J, the junction kept 8 bases outside the gene matches. The rearrangement joins TRBV9 to TRBJ2-7; 8 bases match TRBD2. Input material: blood. This receptor was taken from a man in his forties or fifties in good health. CDR3 in DNA: TGTGCCAGCAGCGACGGTGCCGGGACTAGCTCCTACGAGCAGTACTTC. As protein: CASSDGAGTSSYEQYF.